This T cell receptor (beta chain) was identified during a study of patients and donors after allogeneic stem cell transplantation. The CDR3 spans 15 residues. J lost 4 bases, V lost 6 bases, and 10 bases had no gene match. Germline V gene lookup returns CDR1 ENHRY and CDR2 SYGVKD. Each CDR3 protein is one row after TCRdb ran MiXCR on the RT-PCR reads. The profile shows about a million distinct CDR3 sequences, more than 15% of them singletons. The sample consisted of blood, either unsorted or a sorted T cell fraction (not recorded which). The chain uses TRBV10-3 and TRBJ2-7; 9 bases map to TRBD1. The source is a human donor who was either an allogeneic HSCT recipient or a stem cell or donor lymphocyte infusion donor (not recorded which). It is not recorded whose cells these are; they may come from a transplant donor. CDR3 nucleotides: TGTGCCATCAGCAAACACCGGGACAGGGAATACGAGCAGTACTTC. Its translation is CAISKHRDREYEQYF.